This T cell receptor beta chain was retrieved from a study of cytomegalovirus exposure and HLA in healthy donors. General study points: In a later analysis, HLA-associated TCR beta chains were more clonally expanded than equally common others.

This clone showed up just once. Its target is unknown. This PCR relied on a set of 60 Vbeta primers and 13 Jbeta primers. Profiling relied on immunoSEQ multiplex PCR, and the TCRdb table lists in-frame clones only, not all of them. The repertoire holds about 230,000 clones, 70% to 85% seen once, with 2.7% in the top ten. There are 13 residues in the CDR3. The V gene end was trimmed by 5 bases and the J gene end by 5 bases; junction bases not matched to a gene: 5. Germline loops: CDR1 MNHEY, CDR2 SVGAGI. The TCR comes from a woman in her fifties or sixties in good health and CMV-seropositive. The rearrangement links TRBV6-5 to TRBJ1-2; 7 nucleotides align to TRBD1. Sequencing used PBMCs. CDR3 residues: CASSRDREYGYTF. In DNA, the CDR3 is TGTGCCAGCAGTCGGGACAGAGAATATGGCTACACCTTC.